This is a list of T cell receptor beta chains from one sample in a study of blood T cell repertoires in COVID-19. Method: immunoSEQ multiplex PCR; TCRdb's copy keeps in-frame clones and lacks some. The sample shows around 390,000 clones, about 87% of them seen only once. Sample: PBMCs or T cells enriched from blood (not recorded which). The receptors stem from a woman in her fifties or sixties who had recovered from COVID-19. CDR3s include the opening cysteine and the closing phenylalanine or tryptophan. D genes are given only for firm matches. Some rows mark clone size as missing; the rest say once, few, many or name a class of expanded clone.

>TRBD1|TRBV30|few|TRBJ2-4
CAWKVGRGTDIQYF
TGTGCCTGGAAAGTGGGTCGAGGGACAGACATTCAGTACTTC
>-|TRBV4-1|-|TRBJ2-3
CASSQDPFGTDTQYF
TGCGCCAGCAGCCAAGACCCCTTTGGCACAGATACGCAGTATTTT
>TRBD1|TRBV6-5|-|TRBJ2-7
CASSYDRAYEQYF
TGTGCCAGCAGTTACGACAGGGCTTACGAGCAGTACTTC
>-|TRBV19|-|TRBJ1-5
CASSMRSGERGDQPQHF
TGTGCCAGTAGTATGCGTTCTGGGGAGCGGGGTGATCAGCCCCAGCATTTT
>-|TRBV7-2|once|TRBJ1-4
CASSWGRGNEKLFF
TGTGCCAGCAGCTGGGGGAGGGGTAATGAAAAACTGTTTTTT
>-|TRBV7-9|-|TRBJ1-4
CASSLGLALANEKLFF
TGTGCCAGCAGCTTAGGATTAGCCCTCGCGAATGAAAAACTGTTTTTT
>-|TRBV30|-|TRBJ2-2
CAWSWATANTGELFF
TGTGCCTGGTCCTGGGCGACAGCGAACACCGGGGAGCTGTTTTTT
>-|TRBV3-1/TRBV3-2|-|TRBJ1-3
CASSQAGAGNTIYF
TGTGCCAGCAGCCAGGCAGGGGCTGGAAACACCATATATTTT
>-|TRBV6-5|once|TRBJ2-3
CASSVPLTDTQYF
TGTGCCAGCAGCGTCCCCTTAACAGATACGCAGTATTTT
>-|TRBV12-3/TRBV12-4|few|TRBJ1-1
CASSLSREGEAFF
TGTGCCAGCAGTTTATCCAGGGAGGGTGAAGCTTTCTTT
>-|TRBV5-1|-|TRBJ2-5
CASTNGETQYF
TGCGCCAGCACGAACGGGGAGACCCAGTACTTC
>-|TRBV27|-|TRBJ2-1
CASSLLSGVGNNEQFF
TGTGCCAGCAGTTTACTTTCAGGGGTAGGGAACAATGAGCAGTTCTTC
>-|TRBV6-5|-|TRBJ1-6
CAGGPQRDSPLHF
TGTGCCGGTGGACCCCAGCGGGATTCACCCCTCCACTTT
>-|TRBV29-1|-|TRBJ1-2
CSVIETVGYGYTF
TGCAGCGTGATAGAGACAGTTGGGTATGGCTACACCTTC
>TRBD1|TRBV7-9|-|TRBJ1-4
CASSSDRINEKLFF
TGTGCCAGCAGCTCGGACAGGATTAATGAAAAACTGTTTTTT
>TRBD1|TRBV28|-|TRBJ2-7
CASRQPGTGYEQYF
TGTGCCAGCAGACAACCCGGGACAGGGTACGAGCAGTACTTC